The entry below describes one T cell receptor (beta chain). Its recognized antigen is unknown. No much larger clone exists at a distance of one base, and base qualities are not known. This sample was taken from a study of early T cells in non-severe SARS-CoV-2 infection (dated by TCRdb to 2020 to 2023). Broadly, across the study: Bulk RNA from unsorted whole blood was used for TCR sequencing, so alpha and beta chains could not be paired. General study outcomes and caveats: VDJdb matching was skewed toward anti-spike CD8 responses and likely underestimated virus-specific expansions, missing private and CD4 specificities.

Library preparation employed 5' RACE. The data were produced on a NextSeq 500. To correct for sequencing error and PCR bias, the TCR library protocol tagged individual cDNA molecules with unique molecular identifiers. Both TCR alpha and beta chains were sequenced, and tight co-correlation was observed between alpha and beta sequence abundances in each sample. Regarding the original processing steps: Decombinator V4 was used to perform V gene, J gene and CDR3 annotation of TCR sequences. TCRs were defined as expanded if a significant change between any two time points was detected under a Poisson model with p below 0.0001. TCR abundances were normalised to the total number of TCRs sequenced in each sample and reported as counts per million. TRAV1-2 paired with TRAJ12, TRAJ20 or TRAJ33 defined MAIT TCRs, while TRAV10 paired with TRAJ18 defined iNKT TCRs. VDJdb, accessed on 1 November 2021, was searched for TCRs annotated for CMV, EBV and SARS-CoV-2, and TCRs annotated for more than one antigen were excluded. TCRdb's own reprocessing of the public reads used fastp at Q25 and MiXCR and kept productive beta chains. Rows are unified per CDR3 protein, each entry keeping the most common DNA and genes. Clone size and V and J calls follow TCRdb, not the original study. The sample profile shows approximately 81,000 distinct CDR3 sequences; over 12% of them were found once. The ten biggest clones cover roughly 3% of the sample.

This was a case-control study nested in a cohort of healthcare workers in London, UK, who had nasopharyngeal swab PCR tests and blood samples taken every week. Healthcare workers were enrolled in the week of the UK lockdown, from 23 to 31 March 2020, and were followed every week for up to roughly 15 weeks. The CDR3 measures 13 amino acids from cysteine to phenylalanine. Only the CDR3 portion is preserved as DNA: 39 bases, with reading frame beginning at the first base. Trimming removed 3 bases from V and 7 bases from J, leaving 12 bases between the germline ends. The sequence links TRBV12-3 or TRBV12-4 to TRBJ2-5, with no confident D gene call. This clonotype was sampled from an adult who was a healthcare worker with PCR-confirmed SARS-CoV-2 infection or an uninfected control (not recorded which). Specimen: whole blood. The bases are TGTGCCAGCAGTTTTACTCTGGAGTGGACCCAGTACTTC. Translated, this gives CASSFTLEWTQYF.